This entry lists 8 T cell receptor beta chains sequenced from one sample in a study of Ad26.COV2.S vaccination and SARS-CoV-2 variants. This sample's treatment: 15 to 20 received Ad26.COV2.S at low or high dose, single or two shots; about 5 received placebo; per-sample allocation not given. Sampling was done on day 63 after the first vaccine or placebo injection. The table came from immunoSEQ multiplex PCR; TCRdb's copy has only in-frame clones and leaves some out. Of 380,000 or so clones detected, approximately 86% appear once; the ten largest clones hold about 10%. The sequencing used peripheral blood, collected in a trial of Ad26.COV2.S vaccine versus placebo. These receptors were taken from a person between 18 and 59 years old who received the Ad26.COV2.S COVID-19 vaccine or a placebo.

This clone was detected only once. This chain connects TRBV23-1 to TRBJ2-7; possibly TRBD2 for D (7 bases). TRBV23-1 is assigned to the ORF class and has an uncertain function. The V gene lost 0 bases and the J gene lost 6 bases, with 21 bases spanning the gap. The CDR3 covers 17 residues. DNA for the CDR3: TGCGCCAGCAGTCAATCCAGGGTCACCCCCGGGGGGCTCGAGCAGTACTTC. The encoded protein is CASSQSRVTPGGLEQYF.

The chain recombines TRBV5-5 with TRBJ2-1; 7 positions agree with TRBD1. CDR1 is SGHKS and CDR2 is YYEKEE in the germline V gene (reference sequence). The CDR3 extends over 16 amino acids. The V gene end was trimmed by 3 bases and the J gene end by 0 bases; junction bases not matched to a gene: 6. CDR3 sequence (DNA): TGTGCCAGCAGCTCCCCGGGACAGAGCTCCTACAATGAGCAGTTCTTC. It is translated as CASSSPGQSSYNEQFF.

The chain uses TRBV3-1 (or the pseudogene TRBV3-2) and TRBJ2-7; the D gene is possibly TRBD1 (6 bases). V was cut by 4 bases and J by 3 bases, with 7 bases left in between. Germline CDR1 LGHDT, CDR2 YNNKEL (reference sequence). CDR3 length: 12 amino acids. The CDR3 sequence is CASSLRGYEQYF. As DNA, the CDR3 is TGTGCCAGCAGCCTCAGGGGCTACGAGCAGTACTTC.

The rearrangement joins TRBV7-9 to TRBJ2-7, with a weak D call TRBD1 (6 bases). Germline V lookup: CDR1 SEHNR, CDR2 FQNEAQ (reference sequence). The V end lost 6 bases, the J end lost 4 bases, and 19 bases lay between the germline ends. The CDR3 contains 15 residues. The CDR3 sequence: CASSIPSIGGYEQYF. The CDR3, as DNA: TGTGCCAGCAGTATACCCTCCATAGGGGGATACGAGCAGTACTTC.

The chain's CDR3 is CASSALPRLVGSTDTQYF. CDR3 coding DNA: TGTGCCAGCAGTGCCTTACCTCGACTAGTCGGTAGCACAGATACGCAGTATTTT. This chain uses TRBV6-1 with TRBJ2-3, with TRBD2 as a possible D gene (6 bases). Germline V gene lookup returns CDR1 MNHNS and CDR2 SASEGT. Trimming cost V 4 bases and J 0 bases, with 20 bases left between them. This CDR3 region has 18 residues.

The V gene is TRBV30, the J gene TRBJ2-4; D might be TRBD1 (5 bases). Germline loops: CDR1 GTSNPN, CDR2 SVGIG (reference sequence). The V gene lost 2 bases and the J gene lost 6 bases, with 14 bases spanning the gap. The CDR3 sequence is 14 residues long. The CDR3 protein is CAWSKGDGVNIQYF. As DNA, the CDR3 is TGTGCCTGGAGTAAAGGGGATGGGGTAAACATTCAGTACTTC.

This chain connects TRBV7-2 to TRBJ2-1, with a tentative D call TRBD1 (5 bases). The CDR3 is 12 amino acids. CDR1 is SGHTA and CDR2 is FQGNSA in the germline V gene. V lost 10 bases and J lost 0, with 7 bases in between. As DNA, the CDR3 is TGTGCCATAAGGGGCTCCTACAATGAGCAGTTCTTC. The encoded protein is CAIRGSYNEQFF.

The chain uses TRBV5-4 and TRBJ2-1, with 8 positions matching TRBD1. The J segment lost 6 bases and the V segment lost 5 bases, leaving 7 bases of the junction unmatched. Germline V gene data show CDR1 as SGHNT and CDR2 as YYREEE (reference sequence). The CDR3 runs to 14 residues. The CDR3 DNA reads TGTGCCAGCAGAGGACAGGGATGGGGCAATGAGCAGTTCTTC. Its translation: CASRGQGWGNEQFF. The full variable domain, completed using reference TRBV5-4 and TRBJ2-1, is ETGVTQSPTHLIKTRGQQVTLRCSSQSGHNTVSWYQQALGQGPQFIFQYYREEENGRGNFPPRFSGLQFPNYSSELNVNALELDDSALYLCASRGQGWGNEQFFGPGTRLTVL.